The source of this TCR beta chain is a study of shared clonotypes between healthy human individuals. CD4+ cells underwent separation, giving CD45RA+ naive and CD45RA-negative memory subsets. The material for each subset, its genomic DNA, was split evenly across several immunoSEQ plates. Generated by immunoSEQ multiplex PCR, the TCRdb table keeps only in-frame clones and is missing some. There are some 790,000 clones in the sample; about two thirds occur only once, and more than 1.5% lies in the top ten. Looked up from germline, CDR1 is MNHNY and CDR2 is SVGAGI (reference sequence). Trimming cost V 4 bases and J 4 bases, with 14 bases left between them. The CDR3 is 14 amino acids.

The V gene is TRBV6-6, the J gene TRBJ2-7, with D uncertain. Input material: memory CD4+ T cells sorted from blood. Subset noted: CD45RA-negative fraction. The TCR comes from a woman younger than 45 in good health. CDR3 nucleotides: TGTGCCAGCAGTTCTTTAAACAGAGAATACGAGCAGTACTTC. It is translated as CASSSLNREYEQYF.